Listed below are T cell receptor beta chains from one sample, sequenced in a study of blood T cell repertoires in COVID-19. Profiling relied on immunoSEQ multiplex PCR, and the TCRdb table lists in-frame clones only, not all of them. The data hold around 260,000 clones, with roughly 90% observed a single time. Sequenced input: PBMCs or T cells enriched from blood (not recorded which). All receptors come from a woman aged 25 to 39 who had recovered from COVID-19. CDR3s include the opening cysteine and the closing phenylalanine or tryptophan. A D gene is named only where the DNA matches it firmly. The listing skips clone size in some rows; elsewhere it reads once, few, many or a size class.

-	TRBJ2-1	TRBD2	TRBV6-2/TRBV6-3	CASTPGLAGENEQFF	TGTGCCAGCACCCCGGGACTAGCGGGAGAAAATGAGCAGTTCTTC
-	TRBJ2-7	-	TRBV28	CASSFPGSYEQYF	TGTGCCAGCAGTTTCCCAGGATCCTACGAGCAGTACTTC
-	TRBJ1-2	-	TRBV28	CASSLGQTNYGYTF	TGTGCCAGCAGTTTAGGACAGACTAACTATGGCTACACCTTC
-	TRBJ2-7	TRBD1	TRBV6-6	CASREADRGIYEQYF	TGTGCCAGCAGAGAGGCCGACAGGGGGATATACGAGCAGTACTTC
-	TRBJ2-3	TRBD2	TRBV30	CALAGGVASDTQYF	TGTGCCCTAGCGGGAGGTGTGGCATCAGATACGCAGTATTTT
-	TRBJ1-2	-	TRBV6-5	CASSRGQKTYGYTF	TGTGCCAGCAGTAGAGGACAGAAAACCTATGGCTACACCTTC
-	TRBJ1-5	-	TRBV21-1	CASSNTRTGHQPQHF	TGTGCCAGCAGCAATACCCGGACAGGGCATCAGCCCCAGCATTTT
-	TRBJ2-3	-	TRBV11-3	CASSFDSSTDTQYF	TGTGCCAGCAGCTTCGACAGTAGCACAGATACGCAGTATTTT
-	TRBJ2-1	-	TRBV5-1	CASCYGSSSYNEQFF	TGCGCCAGCTGCTATGGCTCAAGCTCCTACAATGAGCAGTTCTTC
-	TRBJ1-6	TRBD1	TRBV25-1	CASSEFGTGGDSPLHF	TGTGCCAGCAGTGAATTTGGGACAGGGGGAGATTCACCCCTCCACTTT
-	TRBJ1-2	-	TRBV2	CAPRQGYGYTF	TGTGCCCCGAGGCAGGGCTATGGCTACACCTTC
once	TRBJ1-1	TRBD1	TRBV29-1	CSEGQGIEAFF	TGCAGCGAAGGACAGGGGATTGAAGCTTTCTTT
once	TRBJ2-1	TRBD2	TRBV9	CASSTREGADGGYRVF	TGTGCCAGCAGCACAAGGGAGGGAGCAGACGGAGGGTACCGTGTCTTC
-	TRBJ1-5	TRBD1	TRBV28	CASGFRGSQPQHF	TGTGCCAGCGGATTCAGGGGGAGTCAGCCCCAGCATTTT
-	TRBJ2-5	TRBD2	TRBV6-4	CASSRLAGGGETQYF	TGTGCCAGCAGCAGACTAGCGGGAGGGGGAGAGACCCAGTACTTC
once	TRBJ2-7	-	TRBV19	CASSISENYEQYF	TGTGCCAGTAGTATTAGCGAAAACTACGAGCAGTACTTC
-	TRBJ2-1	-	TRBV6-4	CASSDSMSAHNEQFF	TGTGCCAGCAGTGACTCTATGAGCGCTCACAATGAGCAGTTCTTC
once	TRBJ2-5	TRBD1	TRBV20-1	CSANDGGQEETQYF	TGCAGTGCTAATGATGGGGGACAGGAAGAGACCCAGTACTTC
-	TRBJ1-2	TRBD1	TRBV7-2	CASAQGVYGYTF	TGTGCCAGCGCCCAGGGGGTCTATGGCTACACCTTC
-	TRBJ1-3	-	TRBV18	CASSPLDSASSGNTIYF	TGTGCCAGCTCACCCCTTGACAGTGCAAGCTCTGGAAACACCATATATTTT
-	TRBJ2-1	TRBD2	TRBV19	CASRGAGGAGEQFF	TGTGCCAGTCGTGGGGCGGGAGGAGCGGGAGAGCAGTTCTTC
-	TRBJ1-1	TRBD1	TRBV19	CASSKGDRILTEAFF	TGTGCCAGTAGTAAAGGGGACAGGATTTTGACTGAAGCTTTCTTT
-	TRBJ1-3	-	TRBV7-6	CASSFTDKHPGNTIYF	TGTGCCAGCAGCTTCACGGACAAACACCCTGGAAACACCATATATTTT
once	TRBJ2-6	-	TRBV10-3	CAISPDRPSGANVLTF	TGTGCCATCAGTCCGGACAGACCCTCTGGGGCCAACGTCCTGACTTTC
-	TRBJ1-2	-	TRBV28	CASTKNYGYTF	TGTGCCAGCACTAAGAACTATGGCTACACCTTC
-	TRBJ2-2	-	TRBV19	CASIERTANTGELFF	TGTGCCAGTATTGAGCGGACAGCGAACACCGGGGAGCTGTTTTTT
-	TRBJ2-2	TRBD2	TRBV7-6	CASSLGTSGYTGELFF	TGTGCCAGCAGCTTAGGGACTAGCGGTTACACCGGGGAGCTGTTTTTT
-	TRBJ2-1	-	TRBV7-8	CASSLNSWLEQFF	TGTGCCAGCAGCTTAAACAGTTGGCTTGAGCAGTTCTTC
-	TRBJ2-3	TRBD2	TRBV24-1	CATSDLREGGTDTQYF	TGTGCCACCAGTGATTTGCGGGAGGGCGGCACAGATACGCAGTATTTT
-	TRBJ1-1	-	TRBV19	CASSQIRTANTEAFF	TGTGCCAGTAGTCAAATACGGACAGCAAACACTGAAGCTTTCTTT
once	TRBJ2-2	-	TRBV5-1	CASKASRTGELFF	TGCGCCAGCAAGGCTAGCCGCACCGGGGAGCTGTTTTTT
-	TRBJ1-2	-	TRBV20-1	CSASDRRGYTF	TGCAGTGCTAGCGACAGAAGAGGCTACACCTTC